The rows below give T cell receptor beta chains drawn from one sample of a study of shared clonotypes between healthy human individuals. Assay used: immunoSEQ multiplex PCR; TCRdb lists only in-frame clones, some missing. In the table there are about 2.1 million clones, about 93% of which are singletons. The sample taken for sequencing was naive CD8+ T cells from PBMCs. The receptors originated from a young man in good health. Some clones in this sample may be carry-over from other donors' samples. CDR3s include the opening cysteine and the closing phenylalanine or tryptophan. The D gene is left open where the match is weak. Size is stated for part of the rows, as once, few or many counts, or as a class when the clone is expanded.

j_call clone_size v_call d_call cdr3_nt cdr3_aa
TRBJ2-1 once TRBV19 - TGTGCCAGTAGTCCTTGGGACATCACGAGTGAGCAGTTCTTC CASSPWDITSEQFF
TRBJ1-1 few TRBV19 - TGTGCCAGTAGTCCAACAGACTTGAACACTGAAGCTTTCTTT CASSPTDLNTEAFF
TRBJ2-2 - TRBV5-4 - TGTGCCAGCAGCTTGGGGACTATTGTGGGGGAGCTGTTTTTT CASSLGTIVGELFF
TRBJ2-7 once TRBV15 - TGTGCCACCAGCAGAGATAGACAGAGCTACGAGCAGTACTTC CATSRDRQSYEQYF
TRBJ1-3 - TRBV28 TRBD1 TGTGCCAGCAGTTACGCCGGGACAGGATCTGGAAACACCATATATTTT CASSYAGTGSGNTIYF
TRBJ2-3 - TRBV30 - TGTGCCTGGAGTGTATTAGTTAGCGCGGACGAAGATACGCAGTATTTT CAWSVLVSADEDTQYF
TRBJ2-2 - TRBV7-7 - TGTGCCAGCAGCTTCAGCCACAGAAGCCGGGAGCTGTTTTTT CASSFSHRSRELFF
TRBJ2-5 - TRBV13 - TGTGCCAGCAGCTTTGGGGGCAGACAAGAGACCCAGTACTTC CASSFGGRQETQYF
TRBJ2-1 - TRBV28 TRBD2 TGTGCCAGCAGTTTACTTGCTAGCGGGTGGATCAATGAGCAGTTCTTC CASSLLASGWINEQFF
TRBJ2-7 - TRBV5-6 - TGTGCCAGCAGCCCCAGTGGGGGAATCAACGAGCAGTACTTC CASSPSGGINEQYF
TRBJ2-5 - TRBV27 - TGTGCCAGCAGTTTACTGGCGGATCAAGAGACCCAGTACTTC CASSLLADQETQYF
TRBJ2-4 few TRBV5-4 - TGTGCCAGCAGCTTGGTTCCAGGCTCGAGCATTCAGTACTTC CASSLVPGSSIQYF
TRBJ2-7 - TRBV19 TRBD2 TGTGCCAGTAGCCCGTCACTAGCGGGAGCCTACGAGCAGTACTTC CASSPSLAGAYEQYF
TRBJ2-2 - TRBV28 TRBD2 TGTGCCAGCAGTCGAGCGGGAGGGCCCATGGGCGGGGAGCTGTTTTTT CASSRAGGPMGGELFF
TRBJ2-5 - TRBV7-9 TRBD2 TGTGCCAGCAGCCTTTTCCCCGGGACTAGCGTAGAGACCCAGTACTTC CASSLFPGTSVETQYF
TRBJ2-2 - TRBV11-3 TRBD1 TGTGCCAGCAGCCCGGACAGGGCGGGCACCGGGGAGCTGTTTTTT CASSPDRAGTGELFF
TRBJ1-1 few TRBV19 - TGTGCCAGTAGTATATCAGGGAACACTGAAGCTTTCTTT CASSISGNTEAFF
TRBJ1-1 - TRBV2 - TGTGCCAGCAGTGAAAGCCTTACTGAAGCTTTCTTT CASSESLTEAFF
TRBJ2-5 - TRBV9 - TGTGCCAGCAGTAGGGAGGGGACAGGCCAAGAGACCCAGTACTTC CASSREGTGQETQYF
TRBJ2-7 - TRBV6-1 TRBD2 TGTGCCAGCAGTGGAGTAGCGGGAGGCCATAACGAGCAGTACTTC CASSGVAGGHNEQYF
TRBJ1-2 - TRBV29-1 - TGCAGCGTTGTCTCTGGCGCAGGAGGGTATGGCTACACCTTC CSVVSGAGGYGYTF
TRBJ1-3 - TRBV4-1 - TGCGCCAGCAGCCATATAGAATTCTCTGGAAACACCATATATTTT CASSHIEFSGNTIYF
TRBJ1-2 - TRBV5-1 TRBD1 TGCGCCAGCAGCTCGGACAGGTCCCCACCCTATGGCTACACCTTC CASSSDRSPPYGYTF
TRBJ1-2 - TRBV30 - TGTGCCTGGAGTCCCCCTGGGAGGGGGTCTGACTATGGCTACACCTTC CAWSPPGRGSDYGYTF
TRBJ1-5 - TRBV27 - TGTGCCAGCAGTGGCCGGGTAGGGGATGGCCAGCCCCAGCATTTT CASSGRVGDGQPQHF
TRBJ2-7 - TRBV28 TRBD1 TGTGCCAGCAGCCTCAGGGGGCTCCACGAGCAGTACTTC CASSLRGLHEQYF
TRBJ2-7 - TRBV19 - TGTGCCAGTAGTGGCGAGGGCTACGAGCAGTACTTC CASSGEGYEQYF
TRBJ1-5 - TRBV2 - TGTGCCAGCAGGGTGACAGGCAATCAGCCCCAGCATTTT CASRVTGNQPQHF
TRBJ2-7 - TRBV9 TRBD1 TGTGCCAGCAGCTCACGGGACAGGGTTGACCGGCACTTC CASSSRDRVDRHF
TRBJ2-2 - TRBV5-1 - TGCGCCAGCAGCACGGACCCTGCGAACACCGGGGAGCTGTTTTTT CASSTDPANTGELFF
TRBJ2-1 - TRBV28 - TGTGCCAGCAGTCTCGGGACAACATCCTACAATGAGCAGTTCTTC CASSLGTTSYNEQFF
TRBJ2-7 once TRBV4-1 - TGCGCCAGCAGCCCCGGCAGTGCCTCCGCCTACGAGCAGTACTTC CASSPGSASAYEQYF
TRBJ2-3 - TRBV19 - TGTGCCAGTAGTAAGGGGGTCCGCACAGATACGCAGTATTTT CASSKGVRTDTQYF
TRBJ2-1 - TRBV7-9 - TGTGCCAGCAGCTTAGGGCAGGCTCCCTACAATGAGCAGTTCTTC CASSLGQAPYNEQFF
TRBJ2-1 - TRBV5-6 - TGTGCCAGCAGCTTGGGTCTAGCGTCGCACAATGAGCAGTTCTTC CASSLGLASHNEQFF
TRBJ2-1 - TRBV21-1 - TGTGCCAGCAGCCAGGAGGGGCGGAACAATGAGCAGTTCTTC CASSQEGRNNEQFF
TRBJ1-1 - TRBV5-1 - TGCGCCAGCAGCTTGGTGTCGTTGGGGCCGAACACTGAAGCTTTCTTT CASSLVSLGPNTEAFF
TRBJ1-2 - TRBV7-9 - TGTGCCAGCAGGCAAAGGACAGTCGACTATGGCTACACCTTC CASRQRTVDYGYTF
TRBJ1-5 - TRBV19 - TGTGCCAGTAGTGAGGACGGGGGGAGCAATCAGCCCCAGCATTTT CASSEDGGSNQPQHF
TRBJ2-7 - TRBV10-1 TRBD2 TGCGCCAGCAGTGAGATAGCGGGGGCCTCCTACGAGCAGTACTTC CASSEIAGASYEQYF
TRBJ1-5 - TRBV7-6 - TGTGCCAGCAGCTCCCTCACCGGGGACGGACAGCCCCAGCATTTT CASSSLTGDGQPQHF
TRBJ2-1 - TRBV7-2 TRBD2 TGTGCCAGCAGCTTAGCGCTATCTTGGACTAGCGGTTACAATGAGCAGTTCTTC CASSLALSWTSGYNEQFF
TRBJ1-1 - TRBV10-3 TRBD1 TGTGCCATCACTATGACAGGGGGAAACACTGAAGCTTTCTTT CAITMTGGNTEAFF
TRBJ2-7 once TRBV5-6 - TGTGCCAGCAGCTTGGCCACAGGACCCTACGAGCAGTACTTC CASSLATGPYEQYF
TRBJ2-4 once TRBV7-9 TRBD2 TGTGCCAGCAGCGGGGGGGAGGCCGGGGCCAAAAACATTCAGTACTTC CASSGGEAGAKNIQYF
TRBJ1-1 - TRBV7-6 - TGTGCCAGCAGCTTAGGCAGGGGAGTTGAAGCTTTCTTT CASSLGRGVEAFF
TRBJ1-1 once TRBV5-1 - TGCGCCAGCAGCTTGGCTTGGGGCAGGTCGGTGACCACTGAAGCTTTCTTT CASSLAWGRSVTTEAFF
TRBJ1-4 - TRBV27 - TGTGCCAGCAGCCCCTCGGAAGGGGAGCGTACTAATGAAAAACTGTTTTTT CASSPSEGERTNEKLFF
TRBJ2-1 - TRBV12-5 TRBD2 TGTGCTAGTGGTTTGATACAGGAGGGACTAGCCCACAATGAGCAGTTCTTC CASGLIQEGLAHNEQFF
TRBJ1-2 - TRBV7-9 - TGTGCCAGCAGCGTCGGGACTCCTGGCTACACCTTC CASSVGTPGYTF
TRBJ2-7 - TRBV7-9 - TGTGCCAGCAGCTTTTCAGGGTTCAACGAGCAGTACTTC CASSFSGFNEQYF
TRBJ1-2 - TRBV4-3 - TGCGCCAGCAGCCAAGGGGTTGGCAGGGGCGTTACTGGCTACACCTTC CASSQGVGRGVTGYTF
TRBJ2-1 - TRBV2 TRBD2 TGTGCCAGCAAAGGTAGCGGGAGTTACGAGCAGTTCTTC CASKGSGSYEQFF
TRBJ2-1 - TRBV19 TRBD2 TGTGCCAGTAGCAGGACTAGCGGGGTCTACAATGAGCAGTTCTTC CASSRTSGVYNEQFF
TRBJ1-5 - TRBV11-2 - TGTGCCAGCAGCTTAAATACAGGCCGGCAGCCCCAGCATTTT CASSLNTGRQPQHF
TRBJ2-1 - TRBV28 - TGTGCCACCAGGGTCGGATACAATGAGCAGTTCTTC CATRVGYNEQFF
TRBJ2-7 - TRBV6-5 - TGTGCCAGCAGTTACTCTTTACGAGGGACTGGCGAGCAGTACTTC CASSYSLRGTGEQYF
TRBJ2-1 once TRBV30 - TGTGCCTGGAGTACGGGACTCCAGTTCTTC CAWSTGLQFF
TRBJ1-5 - TRBV5-4 - TGTGCCAGCAGCTTGAGGGGTCAGCCCCAGCATTTT CASSLRGQPQHF
TRBJ1-2 once TRBV7-9 TRBD1 TGTGCCAGCAGCCCCAGGGGGGGGGAGCCCGACCTAGGAAACTATGGCTACACCTTC CASSPRGGEPDLGNYGYTF